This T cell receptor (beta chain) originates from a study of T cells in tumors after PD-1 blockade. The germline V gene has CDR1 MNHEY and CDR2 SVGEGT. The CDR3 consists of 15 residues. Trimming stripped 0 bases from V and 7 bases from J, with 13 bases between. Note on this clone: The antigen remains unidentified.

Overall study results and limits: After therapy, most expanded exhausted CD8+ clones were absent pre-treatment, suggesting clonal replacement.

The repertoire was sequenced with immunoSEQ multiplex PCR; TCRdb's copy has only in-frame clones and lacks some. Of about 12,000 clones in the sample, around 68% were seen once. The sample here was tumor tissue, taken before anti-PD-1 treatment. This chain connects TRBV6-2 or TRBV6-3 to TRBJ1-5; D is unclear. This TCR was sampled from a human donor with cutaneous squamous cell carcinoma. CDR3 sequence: CASSYSGRRRQPQHF. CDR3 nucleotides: TGTGCCAGCAGTTACTCGGGTAGGAGGCGGCAGCCCCAGCATTTT.